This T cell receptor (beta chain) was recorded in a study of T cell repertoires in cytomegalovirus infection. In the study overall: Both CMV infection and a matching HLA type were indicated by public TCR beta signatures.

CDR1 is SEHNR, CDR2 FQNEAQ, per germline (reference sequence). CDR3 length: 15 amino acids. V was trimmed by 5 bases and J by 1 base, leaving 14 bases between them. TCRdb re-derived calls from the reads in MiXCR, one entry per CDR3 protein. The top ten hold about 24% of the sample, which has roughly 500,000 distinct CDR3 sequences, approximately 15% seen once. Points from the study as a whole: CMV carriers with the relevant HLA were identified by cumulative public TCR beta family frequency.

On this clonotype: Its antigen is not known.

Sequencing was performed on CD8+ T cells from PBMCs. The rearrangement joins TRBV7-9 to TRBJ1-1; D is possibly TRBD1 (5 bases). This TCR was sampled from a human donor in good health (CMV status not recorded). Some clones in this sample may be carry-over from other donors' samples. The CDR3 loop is CASSHLGGSNTEAFF. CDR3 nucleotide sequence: TGTGCCAGCAGCCACCTGGGGGGGTCGAACACTGAAGCTTTCTTT. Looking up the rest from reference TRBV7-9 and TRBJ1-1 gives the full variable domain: DTGVSQNPRHKITKRGQNVTFRCDPISEHNRLYWYRQTLGQGPEFLTYFQNEAQLEKSRLLSDRFSAERPKGSFSTLEIQRTEQGDSAMYLCASSHLGGSNTEAFFGQGTRLTVV.